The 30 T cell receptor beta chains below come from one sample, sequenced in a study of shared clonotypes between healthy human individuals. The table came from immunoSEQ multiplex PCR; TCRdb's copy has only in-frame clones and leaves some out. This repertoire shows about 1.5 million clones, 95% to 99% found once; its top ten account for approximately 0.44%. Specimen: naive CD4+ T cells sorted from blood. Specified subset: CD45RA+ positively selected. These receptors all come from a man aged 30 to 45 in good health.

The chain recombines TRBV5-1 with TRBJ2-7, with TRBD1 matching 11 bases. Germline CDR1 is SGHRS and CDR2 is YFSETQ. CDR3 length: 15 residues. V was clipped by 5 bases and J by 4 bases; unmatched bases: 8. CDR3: CASRPAGQGGYEQYF. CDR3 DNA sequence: TGCGCCAGCAGACCCGCGGGACAGGGGGGGTACGAGCAGTACTTC.

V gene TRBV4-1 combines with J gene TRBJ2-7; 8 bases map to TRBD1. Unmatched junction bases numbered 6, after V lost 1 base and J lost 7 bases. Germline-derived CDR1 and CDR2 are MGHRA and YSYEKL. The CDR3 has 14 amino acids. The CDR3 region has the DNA TGCGCCAGCAGCCAAGGGCAGGGGGCGGGGGAGCAGTACTTC. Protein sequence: CASSQGQGAGEQYF.

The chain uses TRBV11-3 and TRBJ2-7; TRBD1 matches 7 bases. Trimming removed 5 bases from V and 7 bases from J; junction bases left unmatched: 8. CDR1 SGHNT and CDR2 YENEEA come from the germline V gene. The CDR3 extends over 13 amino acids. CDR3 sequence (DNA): TGTGCCAGCAGCCCTCGGGACAGTCGGGAGCAGTACTTC. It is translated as CASSPRDSREQYF.

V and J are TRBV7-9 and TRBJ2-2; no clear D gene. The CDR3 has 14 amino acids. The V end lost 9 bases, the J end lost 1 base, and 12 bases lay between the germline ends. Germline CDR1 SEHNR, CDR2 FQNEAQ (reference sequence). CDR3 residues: CASDGFLNTGELFF. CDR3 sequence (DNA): TGTGCCAGTGACGGGTTTTTGAACACCGGGGAGCTGTTTTTT.

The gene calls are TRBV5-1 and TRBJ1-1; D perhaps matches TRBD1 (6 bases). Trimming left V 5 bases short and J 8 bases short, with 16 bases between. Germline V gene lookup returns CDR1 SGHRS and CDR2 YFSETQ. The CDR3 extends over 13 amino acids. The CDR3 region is CASSPQGRTEAFF. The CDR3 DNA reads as TGCGCCAGCAGTCCACAGGGCCGGACAGAAGCTTTCTTT. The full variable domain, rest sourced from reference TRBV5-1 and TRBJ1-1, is KAGVTQTPRYLIKTRGQQVTLSCSPISGHRSVSWYQQTPGQGLQFLFEYFSETQRNKGNFPGRFSGRQFSNSRSEMNVSTLELGDSALYLCASSPQGRTEAFFGQGTRLTVV.

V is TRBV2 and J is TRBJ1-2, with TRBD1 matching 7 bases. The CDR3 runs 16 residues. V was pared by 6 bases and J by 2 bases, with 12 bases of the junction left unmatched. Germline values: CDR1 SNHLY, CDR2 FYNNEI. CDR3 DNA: TGTGCCAGCAGCGTTTATACCATACAGGGGAACTATGGCTACACCTTC. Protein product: CASSVYTIQGNYGYTF.

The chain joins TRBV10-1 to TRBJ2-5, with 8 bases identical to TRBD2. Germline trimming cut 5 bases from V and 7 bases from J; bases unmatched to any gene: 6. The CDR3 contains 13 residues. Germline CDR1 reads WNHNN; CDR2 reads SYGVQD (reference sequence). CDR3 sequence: CASSQRESVTQYF. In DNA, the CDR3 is TGCGCCAGCAGTCAGCGGGAGTCGGTGACCCAGTACTTC.

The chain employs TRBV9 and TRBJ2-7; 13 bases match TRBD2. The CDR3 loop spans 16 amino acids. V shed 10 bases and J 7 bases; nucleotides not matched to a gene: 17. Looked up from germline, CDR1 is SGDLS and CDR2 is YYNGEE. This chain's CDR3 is CARWRIGTSGNLEQYF. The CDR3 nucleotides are TGTGCCCGTTGGCGGATTGGGACTAGCGGGAACTTGGAGCAGTACTTC.

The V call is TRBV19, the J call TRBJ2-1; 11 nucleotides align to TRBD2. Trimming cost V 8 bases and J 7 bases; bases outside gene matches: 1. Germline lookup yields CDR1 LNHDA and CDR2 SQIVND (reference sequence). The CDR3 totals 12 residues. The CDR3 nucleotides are TGTGCCAGTCGACTAGCGGGAAATGAGCAGTTCTTC. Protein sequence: CASRLAGNEQFF.

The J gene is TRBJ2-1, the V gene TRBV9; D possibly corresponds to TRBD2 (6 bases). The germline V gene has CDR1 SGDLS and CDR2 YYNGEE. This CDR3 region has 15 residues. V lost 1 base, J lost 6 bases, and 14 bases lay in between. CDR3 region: CASSVRGVGGNEQFF. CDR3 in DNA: TGTGCCAGCAGCGTAAGAGGAGTGGGAGGCAATGAGCAGTTCTTC.

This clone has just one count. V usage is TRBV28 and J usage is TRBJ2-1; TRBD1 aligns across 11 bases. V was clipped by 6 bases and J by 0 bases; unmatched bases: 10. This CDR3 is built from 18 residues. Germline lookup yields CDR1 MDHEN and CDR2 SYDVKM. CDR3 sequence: CASSSGTGGPSSYNEQFF. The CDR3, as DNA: TGTGCCAGCAGCTCCGGGACAGGGGGACCGAGCTCCTACAATGAGCAGTTCTTC. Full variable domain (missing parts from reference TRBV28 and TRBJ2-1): DVKVTQSSRYLVKRTGEKVFLECVQDMDHENMFWYRQDPGLGLRLIYFSYDVKMKEKGDIPEGYSVSREKKERFSLILESASTNQTSMYLCASSSGTGGPSSYNEQFFGPGTRLTVL.

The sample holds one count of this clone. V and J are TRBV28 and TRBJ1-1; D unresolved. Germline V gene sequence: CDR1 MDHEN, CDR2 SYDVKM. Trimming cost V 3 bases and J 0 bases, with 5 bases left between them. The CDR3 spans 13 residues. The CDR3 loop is CASSLSVNTEAFF. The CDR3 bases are TGTGCCAGCAGTTTGTCGGTGAACACTGAAGCTTTCTTT.

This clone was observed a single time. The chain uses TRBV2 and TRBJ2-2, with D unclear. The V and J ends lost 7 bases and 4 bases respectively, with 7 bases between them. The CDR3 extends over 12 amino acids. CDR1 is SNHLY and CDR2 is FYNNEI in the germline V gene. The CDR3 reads CASKYITGELFF. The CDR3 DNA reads TGTGCCAGCAAGTATATCACCGGGGAGCTGTTTTTT.

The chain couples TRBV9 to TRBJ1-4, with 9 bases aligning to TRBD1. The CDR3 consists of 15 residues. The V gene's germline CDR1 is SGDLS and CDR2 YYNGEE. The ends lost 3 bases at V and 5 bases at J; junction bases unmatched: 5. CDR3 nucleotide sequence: TGTGCCAGCAGCGAATCCGGGACAGGGAATGAAAAACTGTTTTTT. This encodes CASSESGTGNEKLFF.

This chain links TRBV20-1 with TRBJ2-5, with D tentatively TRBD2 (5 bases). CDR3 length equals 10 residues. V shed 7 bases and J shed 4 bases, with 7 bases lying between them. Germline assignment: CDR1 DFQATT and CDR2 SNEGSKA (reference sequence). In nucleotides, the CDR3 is TGCAGTGGGAGGAGAGAGACCCAGTACTTC. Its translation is CSGRRETQYF.

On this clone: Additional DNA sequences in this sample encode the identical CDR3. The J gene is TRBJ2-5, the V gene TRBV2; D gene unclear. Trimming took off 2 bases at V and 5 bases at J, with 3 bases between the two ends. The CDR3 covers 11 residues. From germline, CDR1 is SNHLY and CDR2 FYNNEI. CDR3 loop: CASSELETQYF. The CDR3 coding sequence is TGTGCCAGCAGTGAATTGGAGACCCAGTACTTC.

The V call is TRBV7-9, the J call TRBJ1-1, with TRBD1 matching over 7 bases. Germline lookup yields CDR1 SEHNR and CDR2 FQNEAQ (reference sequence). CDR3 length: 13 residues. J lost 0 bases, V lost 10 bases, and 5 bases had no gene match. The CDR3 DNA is TGTGCCACCGTAGGACAGGTGAACACTGAAGCTTTCTTT. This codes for CATVGQVNTEAFF.

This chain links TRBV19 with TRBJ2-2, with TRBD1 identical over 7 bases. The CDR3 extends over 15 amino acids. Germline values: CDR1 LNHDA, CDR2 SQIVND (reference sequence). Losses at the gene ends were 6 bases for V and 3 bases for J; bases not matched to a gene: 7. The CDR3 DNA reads TGTGCCAGTAGGTCCGGGACAGCATACACCGGGGAGCTGTTTTTT. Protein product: CASRSGTAYTGELFF.

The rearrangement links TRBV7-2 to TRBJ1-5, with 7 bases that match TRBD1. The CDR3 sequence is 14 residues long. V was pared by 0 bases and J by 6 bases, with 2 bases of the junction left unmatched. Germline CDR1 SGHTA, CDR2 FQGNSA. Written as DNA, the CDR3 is TGTGCCAGCAGCTTAGCCTACAGGGGTCAGCCCCAGCATTTT. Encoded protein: CASSLAYRGQPQHF.

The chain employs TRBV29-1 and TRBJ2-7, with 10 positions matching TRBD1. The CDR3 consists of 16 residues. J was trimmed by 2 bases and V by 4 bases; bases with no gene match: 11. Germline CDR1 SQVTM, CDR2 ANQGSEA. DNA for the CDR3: TGCAGCGTTGGAGGAGGAGTTGGGACAGGGGCCTACGAGCAGTACTTC. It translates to CSVGGGVGTGAYEQYF.

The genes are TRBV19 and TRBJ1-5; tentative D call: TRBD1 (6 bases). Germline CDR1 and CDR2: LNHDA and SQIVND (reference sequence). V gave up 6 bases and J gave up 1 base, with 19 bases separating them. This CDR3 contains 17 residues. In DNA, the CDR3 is TGTGCCAGTAGCCTCATACAGGGATCGAACAGCAATCAGCCCCAGCATTTT. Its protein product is CASSLIQGSNSNQPQHF.

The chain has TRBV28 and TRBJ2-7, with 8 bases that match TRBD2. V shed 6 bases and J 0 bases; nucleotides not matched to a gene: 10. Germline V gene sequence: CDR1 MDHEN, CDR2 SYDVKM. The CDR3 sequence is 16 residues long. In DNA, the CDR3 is TGTGCCAGCAGCTGGGCTAGCGGGTGGGGCTCCTACGAGCAGTACTTC. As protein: CASSWASGWGSYEQYF. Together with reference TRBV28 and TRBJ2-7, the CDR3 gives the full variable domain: DVKVTQSSRYLVKRTGEKVFLECVQDMDHENMFWYRQDPGLGLRLIYFSYDVKMKEKGDIPEGYSVSREKKERFSLILESASTNQTSMYLCASSWASGWGSYEQYFGPGTRLTVT.

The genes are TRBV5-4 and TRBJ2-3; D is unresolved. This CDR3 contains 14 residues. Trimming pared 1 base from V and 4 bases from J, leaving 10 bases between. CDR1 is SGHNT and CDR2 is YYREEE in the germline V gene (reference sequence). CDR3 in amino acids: CASSLSRAPDTQYF. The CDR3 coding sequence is TGTGCCAGCAGCTTGAGCCGAGCGCCAGATACGCAGTATTTT.

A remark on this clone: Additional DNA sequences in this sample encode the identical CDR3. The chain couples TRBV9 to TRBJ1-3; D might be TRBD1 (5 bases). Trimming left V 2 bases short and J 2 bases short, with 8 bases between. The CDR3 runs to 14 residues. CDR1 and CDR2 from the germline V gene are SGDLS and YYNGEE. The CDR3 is CASSVGQAGNTIYF. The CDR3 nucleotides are TGTGCCAGCAGCGTGGGGCAGGCTGGAAACACCATATATTTT. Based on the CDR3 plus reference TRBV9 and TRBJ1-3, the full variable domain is DSGVTQTPKHLITATGQRVTLRCSPRSGDLSVYWYQQSLDQGLQFLIQYYNGEERAKGNILERFSAQQFPDLHSELNLSSLELGDSALYFCASSVGQAGNTIYFGEGSWLTVV.

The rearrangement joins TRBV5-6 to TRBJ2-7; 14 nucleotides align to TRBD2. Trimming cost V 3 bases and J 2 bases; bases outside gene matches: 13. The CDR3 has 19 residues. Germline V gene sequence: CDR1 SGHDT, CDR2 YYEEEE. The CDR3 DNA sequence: TGTGCCAGCAGCTCCTTAGCCGGGACTAGCGGGAGCTGGCCCTACGAGCAGTACTTC. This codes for CASSSLAGTSGSWPYEQYF.

The DNA of the CDR3 is TGCGCCAGCAGCGAAACAGGTATCGTCTACGAGCAGTACTTC. It encodes CASSETGIVYEQYF. The chain recombines TRBV5-1 with TRBJ2-7; weak D call: TRBD1 (5 bases). Germline CDR1 SGHRS, CDR2 YFSETQ. V was clipped by 4 bases and J by 3 bases, with 14 bases between them. This CDR3 has 14 amino acids.

CDR3 in DNA: TGTGCCAGCAGCTTAGGACAGACTGCATCCTACGAGCAGTACTTC. Translating it yields CASSLGQTASYEQYF. The gene calls are TRBV7-7 and TRBJ2-7; weak D call: TRBD1 (5 bases). This CDR3 contains 15 residues. Germline V gene data show CDR1 as SSHAT and CDR2 as FNYEAQ (reference sequence). V shed 1 base and J shed 1 base, with 11 bases lying between them.

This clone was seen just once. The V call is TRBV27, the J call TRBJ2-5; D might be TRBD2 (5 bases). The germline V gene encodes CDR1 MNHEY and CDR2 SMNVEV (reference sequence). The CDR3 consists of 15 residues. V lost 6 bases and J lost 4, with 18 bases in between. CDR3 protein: CASSFDRSRGETQYF. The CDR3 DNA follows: TGTGCCAGCAGCTTTGATCGTTCCCGGGGAGAGACCCAGTACTTC.

CDR3 sequence (DNA): TGTGCCATCCAGGGACAGGGAGCAGATACGCAGTATTTT. Protein: CAIQGQGADTQYF. This chain uses TRBV15 with TRBJ2-3; 9 bases fit TRBD1. Germline V gene sequence: CDR1 LNHNV, CDR2 YYDKDF (reference sequence). V was pared by 10 bases and J by 4 bases, with 6 bases of the junction left unmatched. The CDR3 runs 13 residues.

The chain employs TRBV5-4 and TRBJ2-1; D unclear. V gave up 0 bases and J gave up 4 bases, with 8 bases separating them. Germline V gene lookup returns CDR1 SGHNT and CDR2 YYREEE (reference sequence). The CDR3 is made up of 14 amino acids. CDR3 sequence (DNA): TGTGCCAGCAGCTTGGTAGAGAGTTACAATGAGCAGTTCTTC. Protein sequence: CASSLVESYNEQFF.